Following are 24 T cell receptor beta chains from one sample sequenced in a study of shared clonotypes between healthy human individuals. Profiled with immunoSEQ multiplex PCR; TCRdb holds only in-frame clones, not every one. The sample records approximately 2,300,000 clones, less than 95% being singletons. Input material: naive CD4+ T cells from PBMCs. Subset specified: CD45RA+ positively selected. These receptors all stem from a man aged 18 to 29 in good health. Some clones in this sample may be carry-over from other donors' samples.

This chain connects TRBV9 to TRBJ2-3; D gene ambiguous. Trimming removed 1 base at V and 4 bases at J, with 10 bases between. Germline-derived CDR1 and CDR2 are SGDLS and YYNGEE. There are 14 residues in the CDR3. This chain's CDR3 is CASSVMSQADTQYF. The DNA of the CDR3 is TGTGCCAGCAGCGTAATGTCCCAGGCAGATACGCAGTATTTT.

The V gene is TRBV20-1, the J gene TRBJ2-3; D call uncertain. Trimming cost V 3 bases and J 7 bases, with 8 bases left between them. The germline gives CDR1 DFQATT, CDR2 SNEGSKA (reference sequence). The CDR3 is made up of 11 amino acids. The CDR3 DNA reads TGCAGTGCTAGCCCCGCATATACGCAGTATTTT. Protein product: CSASPAYTQYF.

This rearrangement joins TRBV6-5 to TRBJ1-4; 8 nucleotides align to TRBD1. The germline V gene encodes CDR1 MNHEY and CDR2 SVGAGI. Trimming removed 2 bases from V and 4 bases from J; junction bases left unmatched: 3. CDR3 length equals 15 residues. The CDR3 region has the DNA TGTGCCAGCAGTTACCCGACAGGGGATAATGAAAAACTGTTTTTT. Its protein product is CASSYPTGDNEKLFF.

This chain links TRBV7-9 with TRBJ2-3, with D possibly TRBD2 on 6 matching bases. V was pared by 6 bases and J by 0 bases, with 10 bases between. CDR1 is SEHNR, CDR2 FQNEAQ, per germline (reference sequence). The CDR3 is made up of 14 amino acids. CDR3 nucleotides: TGTGCCAGCAGTAAGGGGACTAGCACAGATACGCAGTATTTT. Its protein is CASSKGTSTDTQYF.

The V gene is TRBV7-9, the J gene TRBJ2-1; D might be TRBD1 or TRBD2, each matching 7 bases. Trimming took 5 bases from V and 5 from J, leaving 13 bases between them. This CDR3 is built from 14 residues. Germline CDR1 and CDR2: SEHNR and FQNEAQ (reference sequence). This CDR3 reads CASSPRGGNNEQFF. For the CDR3, the DNA is TGTGCCAGCAGCCCCAGGGGGGGAAACAATGAGCAGTTCTTC.

This CDR3 reads CASSQDGTEYYEQYF. As DNA, the CDR3 is TGCGCCAGCAGCCAAGATGGCACGGAATACTACGAGCAGTACTTC. This chain links TRBV4-1 with TRBJ2-7, with no clear D. Germline CDR1 and CDR2: MGHRA and YSYEKL. This CDR3 is 15 amino acids long. Deletions cut 0 bases from V and 3 bases from J, with 12 bases between.

V is TRBV5-5 and J is TRBJ2-7; D is unclear. V lost 0 bases and J 0 bases, leaving 7 bases between the germline ends. The CDR3 contains 14 residues. Germline-derived CDR1 and CDR2 are SGHKS and YYEKEE (reference sequence). The DNA of the CDR3 is TGTGCCAGCAGCTTGGCCCTCAGCTCCTACGAGCAGTACTTC. It specifies CASSLALSSYEQYF.

The V and J genes are TRBV27 and TRBJ2-7; D gene unclear. The CDR3 loop spans 13 amino acids. The germline gives CDR1 MNHEY, CDR2 SMNVEV (reference sequence). V was pared by 3 bases and J by 3 bases, with 9 bases between. The CDR3 is CASSFSRYYEQYF. As DNA, the CDR3 is TGTGCCAGCAGTTTTTCCCGATACTACGAGCAGTACTTC.

The chain has TRBV19 and TRBJ2-7, with 9 bases aligning to TRBD1. This CDR3 is built from 15 residues. Germline loops: CDR1 LNHDA, CDR2 SQIVND (reference sequence). The ends lost 3 bases at V and 7 bases at J; junction bases unmatched: 10. CDR3 sequence reads: CASSIFGTGMREQYF. The CDR3 DNA follows: TGTGCCAGTAGTATCTTCGGGACAGGGATGAGAGAGCAGTACTTC.

This chain connects TRBV6-1 to TRBJ1-5; D is ambiguous. CDR3 length: 15 residues. V lost 1 base and J lost 6, with 13 bases in between. Germline CDR1 MNHNS, CDR2 SASEGT. The CDR3 sequence is CASSEEGFTGQPQHF. The CDR3 DNA follows: TGTGCCAGCAGTGAAGAAGGGTTTACGGGTCAGCCCCAGCATTTT.

V gene TRBV27 combines with J gene TRBJ2-7; possibly TRBD1 or TRBD2 for D (5 bases each). The CDR3 loop spans 16 amino acids. Germline V gene data show CDR1 as MNHEY and CDR2 as SMNVEV (reference sequence). V lost 3 bases, J lost 5 bases, and 20 bases lay in between. DNA of the CDR3: TGTGCCAGCAGTTTTTCGGGGCGGCAGGGTGTTCACGAGCAGTACTTC. As protein: CASSFSGRQGVHEQYF.

This chain joins TRBV5-5 and TRBJ2-7; D is possibly TRBD1 (5 bases). The CDR3 runs to 17 residues. V was shortened by 0 bases and J by 5 bases, with 21 bases between the two germline ends. CDR1 is SGHKS and CDR2 is YYEKEE in the germline V gene (reference sequence). The CDR3: CASSLVGAGIFFNEQYF. CDR3 nucleotides: TGTGCCAGCAGCTTGGTTGGGGCAGGAATCTTTTTCAACGAGCAGTACTTC. The full variable domain, rest sourced from reference TRBV5-5 and TRBJ2-7, is DAGVTQSPTHLIKTRGQQVTLRCSPISGHKSVSWYQQVLGQGPQFIFQYYEKEERGRGNFPDRFSARQFPNYSSELNVNALLLGDSALYLCASSLVGAGIFFNEQYFGPGTRLTVT.

V is TRBV5-1 and J is TRBJ2-2; no firm D call. The V gene's germline CDR1 is SGHRS and CDR2 YFSETQ. V shed 2 bases and J shed 0 bases, with 17 bases lying between them. The CDR3 contains 18 residues. The CDR3: CASSFFLVVSPNTGELFF. The CDR3 nucleotides are TGCGCCAGCAGCTTTTTTCTCGTGGTCAGTCCGAACACCGGGGAGCTGTTTTTT.

This clone occurred once. The rearrangement links TRBV5-1 to TRBJ2-7; TRBD2 aligns across 7 bases. CDR3 length: 15 amino acids. The germline CDR1 and CDR2 sequences are SGHRS and YFSETQ. V shed 4 bases and J 0 bases; nucleotides not matched to a gene: 7. CDR3 residues: CASSPSGRSSYEQYF. CDR3 sequence (DNA): TGCGCCAGCAGCCCCTCCGGGAGGAGCTCCTACGAGCAGTACTTC.

The chain employs TRBV30 and TRBJ2-7; D not resolved. From germline, CDR1 is GTSNPN and CDR2 SVGIG (reference sequence). The CDR3 consists of 15 residues. V lost 4 bases and J 2 bases, leaving 18 bases between the germline ends. The CDR3 reads CAWTYPGSLAYEQYF. Here the CDR3 DNA reads TGTGCCTGGACATACCCCGGGTCCTTAGCCTACGAGCAGTACTTC.

The V and J genes are TRBV6-6 and TRBJ1-3; D remains unclear. V gave up 2 bases and J gave up 1 base, with 12 bases separating them. CDR1 and CDR2 (germline): MNHNY, SVGAGI (reference sequence). This CDR3 is built from 16 residues. The CDR3 DNA sequence: TGTGCCAGCAGTTACGTCGAAGCTGGTTCTGGAAACACCATATATTTT. It encodes CASSYVEAGSGNTIYF.

V usage is TRBV7-8 and J usage is TRBJ1-2, with no clear D. The germline V and J ends were trimmed by 5 bases and 3 bases, with 13 bases remaining between them. Germline V gene lookup returns CDR1 SGHVS and CDR2 FQNEAQ. The CDR3 runs to 14 residues. CDR3 residues: CASSRGGSYYGYTF. CDR3 nucleotides: TGTGCCAGCAGCCGAGGTGGCAGCTACTATGGCTACACCTTC.

This clone was detected once. V usage is TRBV28 and J usage is TRBJ1-1; 9 nucleotides line up with TRBD1. Trimming cost V 3 bases and J 1 base; bases outside gene matches: 6. The CDR3 extends over 16 amino acids. Germline CDR1 reads MDHEN; CDR2 reads SYDVKM. CDR3 residues: CASSLFPGQGNTEAFF. DNA for the CDR3: TGTGCCAGCAGTTTGTTCCCGGGACAGGGGAACACTGAAGCTTTCTTT.

V usage is TRBV6-5 and J usage is TRBJ2-5, with TRBD1 matching over 9 bases. The J segment lost 5 bases and the V segment lost 6 bases, leaving 10 bases of the junction unmatched. Germline lookup yields CDR1 MNHEY and CDR2 SVGAGI. This CDR3 has 15 amino acids. The CDR3 coding sequence is TGTGCCAGCAGCCCCGGGACAGGGAGGCGTGAGACCCAGTACTTC. This sequence encodes CASSPGTGRRETQYF.

V usage is TRBV9 and J usage is TRBJ2-7; 10 positions agree with TRBD1. The CDR3 length is 15 residues. Germline CDR1 and CDR2: SGDLS and YYNGEE. V shed 4 bases and J 2 bases; nucleotides not matched to a gene: 6. The DNA of the CDR3 is TGTGCCAGCAGCTACGGCGGGACAGGGGCCTACGAGCAGTACTTC. This gives the protein CASSYGGTGAYEQYF.

The chain has TRBV6-5 and TRBJ1-2, with 8 bases fitting TRBD1. This CDR3 contains 12 residues. V lost 6 bases and J lost 8; bases outside the gene matches: 5. From germline, CDR1 is MNHEY and CDR2 SVGAGI. As DNA, the CDR3 is TGTGCCAGCAGAGGGACAGGTGAGGGCTACACCTTC. It translates to CASRGTGEGYTF.

The CDR3: CASSPGEGQGTDTQYF. In nucleotides, the CDR3 is TGTGCCAGCAGCCCGGGGGAGGGACAGGGGACAGATACGCAGTATTTT. This rearrangement joins TRBV4-2 to TRBJ2-3, with 10 bases aligning to TRBD1. This CDR3 has 16 amino acids. Germline assignment: CDR1 LGHNA and CDR2 YNFKEQ. Trimming removed 4 bases from V and 3 bases from J; junction bases left unmatched: 7.

The V gene is TRBV5-1, the J gene TRBJ2-7; D remains ambiguous. The ends were cut back, 5 bases at V and 1 base at J, with 13 bases in the middle. The CDR3 covers 14 residues. The germline V gene has CDR1 SGHRS and CDR2 YFSETQ. CDR3 residues: CASRNGPGSYEQYF. The CDR3 DNA is TGCGCCAGCAGAAACGGCCCGGGTTCCTACGAGCAGTACTTC.

The chain employs TRBV12-5 and TRBJ1-5, with D possibly TRBD1 on 5 matching bases. CDR1 is LGHNT and CDR2 is FRNRAP in the germline V gene. This CDR3 is built from 13 residues. The germline V and J ends were trimmed by 4 bases and 3 bases, with 7 bases remaining between them. The CDR3 region has the DNA TGTGCTAGTGGTTCGGGGCTCAATCAGCCCCAGCATTTT. It translates to CASGSGLNQPQHF.